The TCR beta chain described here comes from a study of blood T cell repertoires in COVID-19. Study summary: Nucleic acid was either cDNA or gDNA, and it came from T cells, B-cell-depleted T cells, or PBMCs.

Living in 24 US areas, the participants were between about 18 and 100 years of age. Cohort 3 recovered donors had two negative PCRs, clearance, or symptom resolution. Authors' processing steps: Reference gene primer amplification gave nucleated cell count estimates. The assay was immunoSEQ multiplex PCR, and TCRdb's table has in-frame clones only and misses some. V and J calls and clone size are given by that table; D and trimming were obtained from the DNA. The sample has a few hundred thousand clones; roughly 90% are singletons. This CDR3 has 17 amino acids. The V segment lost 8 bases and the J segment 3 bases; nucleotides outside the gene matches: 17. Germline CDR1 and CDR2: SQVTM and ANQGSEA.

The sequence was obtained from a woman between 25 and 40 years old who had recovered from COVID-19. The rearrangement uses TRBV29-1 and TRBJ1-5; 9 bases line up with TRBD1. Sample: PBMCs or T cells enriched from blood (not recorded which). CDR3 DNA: TGCAGCCTGGGACAGGGCTCGGCGAGGGGGGACAATCAGCCCCAGCATTTT. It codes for CSLGQGSARGDNQPQHF.